The 4 T cell receptor beta chains below were found in one sample sequenced in a study of blood T cell repertoires in COVID-19. This table comes from immunoSEQ multiplex PCR, and its TCRdb copy is limited to in-frame clones, with some not included. The data contain about 120,000 clones, roughly three quarters of them singletons. Source material: peripheral blood. The receptor set was obtained from a human donor in a cohort sampled during active COVID-19.

This clone has only a few counts. This chain connects TRBV7-2 to TRBJ2-7; TRBD1 matches at 9 bases. J lost 6 bases, V lost 5 bases, and 8 bases had no gene match. The CDR3 totals 14 residues. Germline V gene sequence: CDR1 SGHTA, CDR2 FQGNSA. CDR3 nucleotides: TGTGCCAGCAGCCGGGACAGGGTAGGTGGCGAGCAGTACTTC. The encoded protein is CASSRDRVGGEQYF.

This chain joins TRBV13 and TRBJ2-1; D gene uncertain. This CDR3 spans 16 amino acids. The V end lost 4 bases, the J end lost 4 bases, and 17 bases lay between the germline ends. The germline gives CDR1 PRHDT, CDR2 FYEKMQ (reference sequence). CDR3 bases: TGTGCCAGCAGCTCATCAGGCCCCACCCGATACAATGAGCAGTTCTTC. Translation gives CASSSSGPTRYNEQFF.

The rearrangement links TRBV9 to TRBJ1-1; 7 nucleotides line up with TRBD1. The CDR3 runs 14 residues. Germline V gene data show CDR1 as SGDLS and CDR2 as YYNGEE. The V segment lost 3 bases and the J segment 1 base; nucleotides outside the gene matches: 3. This CDR3 is CASSAGQTNTEAFF. The CDR3 coding sequence is TGTGCCAGCAGCGCGGGACAGACGAACACTGAAGCTTTCTTT.

The chain combines TRBV6-5 with TRBJ1-5; TRBD1 matches at 8 bases. Germline V gene lookup returns CDR1 MNHEY and CDR2 SVGAGI. V was clipped by 6 bases and J by 4 bases; unmatched bases: 5. There are 14 residues in the CDR3. The CDR3 loop reads CASRPGTGNQPQHF. The CDR3 DNA is TGTGCCAGCAGACCCGGGACAGGAAATCAGCCCCAGCATTTT.